A selection of T cell receptor beta chains follows, all from one sample in a study of blood T cell repertoires in COVID-19. Assay: immunoSEQ multiplex PCR; the TCRdb copy retains only in-frame clones and omits some. Of 200,000 to 250,000 clones listed, approximately 85% are singletons. Specimen: peripheral blood. All receptors come from a man aged 35-49 years with acute or convalescent COVID-19. Each CDR3 is given with its conserved first and last residue. The D gene is left open where the match is weak. Where a row states a size, it is once, few, many or the class of an expanded clone; other rows omit it.

CDR3	DNA	J	size	V	D
CSASIGGTGLEAFF	TGCAGTGCTAGTATCGGAGGGACAGGGCTTGAAGCTTTCTTT	TRBJ1-1	few	TRBV20-1	TRBD1
CASSKGDRAYEQYF	TGTGCCAGCAGTAAGGGGGACAGAGCCTACGAGCAGTACTTC	TRBJ2-7	once	TRBV6-5	TRBD1
CSVGDSGEFF	TGCAGCGTTGGGGATAGCGGGGAGTTCTTC	TRBJ2-1	once	TRBV29-1	TRBD2
CASSYRPGGLTNTEAFF	TGTGCCAGCAGTTACCGGCCAGGGGGCCTGACAAACACTGAAGCTTTCTTT	TRBJ1-1	-	TRBV6-2/TRBV6-3	TRBD1
CASRGGSLNYGYTF	TGTGCCAGCAGGGGAGGGTCTCTTAACTATGGCTACACCTTC	TRBJ1-2	-	TRBV2	-
CAGAAVDSNQPQHF	TGTGCCGGCGCGGCAGTCGATAGCAATCAGCCCCAGCATTTT	TRBJ1-5	-	TRBV6-5	-
CAITRETQYF	TGTGCAATCACGCGAGAGACCCAGTACTTC	TRBJ2-5	-	TRBV3-1/TRBV3-2	-
CATSRDGRTDEKLFF	TGTGCCACCAGCAGAGATGGAAGGACAGATGAAAAACTGTTTTTT	TRBJ1-4	-	TRBV15	-
CSVEEPAGGSYGYTF	TGCAGCGTTGAAGAGCCGGCAGGAGGGAGCTATGGCTACACCTTC	TRBJ1-2	-	TRBV29-1	-
CASSLAPVNYGYTF	TGTGCCAGCAGCTTAGCCCCCGTGAACTATGGCTACACCTTC	TRBJ1-2	-	TRBV7-2	-
CASSLVASSYNEQFF	TGTGCCAGCAGCTTAGTTGCGAGCTCCTACAATGAGCAGTTCTTC	TRBJ2-1	-	TRBV7-2	-
CASSTGNTVNEQFF	TGTGCCAGCAGTACCGGGAACACGGTCAATGAGCAGTTCTTC	TRBJ2-1	-	TRBV2	-
CASSLGTDNYGYTF	TGTGCCAGTAGTCTTGGGACAGATAACTATGGCTACACCTTC	TRBJ1-2	-	TRBV19	TRBD1
CASSFRNTEAFF	TGTGCCAGCAGCTTTCGGAACACTGAAGCTTTCTTT	TRBJ1-1	-	TRBV2	-
CAVSGTGLQETQYF	TGTGCCGTTTCGGGGACAGGCCTCCAAGAGACCCAGTACTTC	TRBJ2-5	-	TRBV7-9	TRBD1
CASKRQADSYEQYF	TGTGCCAGTAAAAGACAGGCCGACTCCTACGAGCAGTACTTC	TRBJ2-7	few	TRBV19	-
CASSRRGPEAFF	TGTGCCAGCAGTCGCAGGGGGCCTGAAGCTTTCTTT	TRBJ1-1	-	TRBV12-3/TRBV12-4	TRBD1
CASSLRQTSYNEQFF	TGTGCCAGCAGCTTGCGACAGACCTCCTACAATGAGCAGTTCTTC	TRBJ2-1	-	TRBV5-6	-
CASSYLDSNQPQHF	TGTGCCAGCAGTTACTTAGATAGCAATCAGCCCCAGCATTTT	TRBJ1-5	-	TRBV6-2/TRBV6-3	-
CASSPKSRDNVISYNEQFF	TGTGCCAGCAGCCCTAAATCCCGGGATAACGTGATCTCCTACAATGAGCAGTTCTTC	TRBJ2-1	-	TRBV7-3	-
CASSGGFGYEQYF	TGTGCCAGCAGCGGAGGGTTCGGCTACGAGCAGTACTTC	TRBJ2-7	few	TRBV7-3	-
CASTRGYGYTF	TGTGCCAGCACCCGAGGCTATGGCTACACCTTC	TRBJ1-2	-	TRBV12-3/TRBV12-4	-
CASSEGQISNQPQHF	TGTGCCAGCAGTGAGGGACAAATTAGCAATCAGCCCCAGCATTTT	TRBJ1-5	-	TRBV2	-
CASSPSGGNTIYF	TGTGCCAGCAGCCCCTCGGGTGGAAACACCATATATTTT	TRBJ1-3	-	TRBV9	-
CASSRVGPQHF	TGTGCCAGCAGCCGCGTCGGGCCCCAGCATTTT	TRBJ1-5	-	TRBV28	-
CASSMAGLPLAEAFF	TGTGCCAGTAGTATGGCTGGACTACCTCTTGCTGAAGCTTTCTTT	TRBJ1-1	-	TRBV19	-
CASSLKSLTGEGYTF	TGTGCCAGCAGCTTAAAGTCCTTGACCGGGGAAGGCTACACCTTC	TRBJ1-2	-	TRBV7-9	-